One sample yielded the 29 T cell receptor beta chains listed below, sequenced in a study of early T cells in non-severe SARS-CoV-2 infection. MiXCR, applied by TCRdb to the 5' RACE reads, yields one record per CDR3 protein. Among nearly 60,000 distinct CDR3 sequences listed, approximately 11% were seen once. The sequenced sample was whole blood. The source of these receptors is an adult who was a healthcare worker with PCR-confirmed SARS-CoV-2 infection or an uninfected control (not recorded which).

This clonotype was seen a single time. The V and J genes are TRBV9 and TRBJ1-2; 7 bases line up with TRBD1. This CDR3 has 12 amino acids. Germline V gene sequence: CDR1 SGDLS, CDR2 YYNGEE. V was pared by 1 base and J by 6 bases, with 0 bases of the junction left unmatched. CDR3 residues: CASSVTGDGYTF. For the CDR3, the DNA is TGTGCCAGCAGCGTAACAGGGGATGGCTACACCTTC. Filled out from reference TRBV9 and TRBJ1-2, the complete variable domain reads DSGVTQTPKHLITATGQRVTLRCSPRSGDLSVYWYQQSLDQGLQFLIQYYNGEERAKGNILERFSAQQFPDLHSELNLSSLELGDSALYFCASSVTGDGYTFGSGTRLTVV.

As for this clonotype: This may come from a read error, since a much larger clone is one base off. V is TRBV11-2 and J is TRBJ2-1, with D perhaps matching TRBD1 or TRBD2 (5 bases each). With 1 base removed from V and 9 bases from J, the gap between germline ends came to 19 bases. The CDR3 has 16 residues. Looked up from germline, CDR1 is SGHAT and CDR2 is FQNNGV. The CDR3 bases are TGTGCCAGCAGCTTAGGAGGGGTACTCAGCAGTGGTGAGCAGTTCTTC. It codes for CASSLGGVLSSGEQFF.

This clonotype was observed a few times. The genes are TRBV7-9 and TRBJ1-5; D unresolved. CDR3 size: 13 residues. Trimming shortened V by 4 bases and J by 4 bases, and 8 bases separated the two germline ends. Germline CDR1 and CDR2: SEHNR and FQNEAQ (reference sequence). This chain's CDR3 is CASSYEGNQPQHF. In DNA form, the CDR3 reads TGTGCCAGCAGCTACGAGGGTAATCAGCCCCAGCATTTT.

This clonotype was counted ten times or more. The genes are TRBV12-3 or TRBV12-4 and TRBJ2-2; D not certain. The CDR3 totals 14 residues. Trimming took 4 bases from V and 5 from J, leaving 11 bases between them. The DNA of the CDR3 is TGTGCCAGCAGTTCCTGGGGTGGAACCGGGGAGCTGTTTTTT. Its protein product is CASSSWGGTGELFF.

The CDR3 here is CASSPRQGNGEQFF. CDR3 coding DNA: TGTGCCAGCAGCCCCAGACAGGGAAACGGAGAGCAGTTCTTC. The genes are TRBV7-6 and TRBJ2-1; 7 bases map to TRBD1. The CDR3 loop spans 14 amino acids. The V gene end was trimmed by 5 bases and the J gene end by 10 bases; junction bases not matched to a gene: 11. Germline lookup yields CDR1 SGHVS and CDR2 FNYEAQ.

This clonotype was counted many times. The V call is TRBV24-1, the J call TRBJ1-5, with D perhaps TRBD1 (6 bases). The germline CDR1 and CDR2 sequences are KGHDR and SFDVKD. The CDR3 length is 14 residues. The V end lost 6 bases, the J end lost 5 bases, and 13 bases lay between the germline ends. The CDR3 region is CATSPLGADQPQHF. The CDR3 region has the DNA TGTGCCACCAGTCCATTGGGGGCGGATCAGCCCCAGCATTTT.

This chain joins TRBV14 and TRBJ1-2; D remains unclear. Trimming stripped 0 bases from V and 11 bases from J, with 10 bases between. The CDR3 runs to 12 residues. Germline CDR1 reads SGHDN; CDR2 reads FVKESK. The CDR3 DNA follows: TGTGCCAGCAGCCAAGATCGAGGAGCATACACCTTC. This translates into CASSQDRGAYTF.

The J gene is TRBJ2-3, the V gene TRBV6-5; a weak D match, TRBD1 (5 bases). The CDR3 length is 12 residues. Germline-derived CDR1 and CDR2 are MNHEY and SVGAGI. Trimming removed 6 bases from V and 3 bases from J, with 7 bases in between. DNA for the CDR3: TGTGCCAGCAGACAGGAGACAGATACGCAGTATTTT. Residues: CASRQETDTQYF.

V and J are TRBV6-1 and TRBJ2-3, with 11 nucleotides matching TRBD2. Germline-derived CDR1 and CDR2 are MNHNS and SASEGT. The CDR3 is made up of 18 amino acids. Trimming took 4 bases from V and 4 from J; bases not matched to a gene: 13. The CDR3 spells CASSAHPLAGGRADTQYF. As DNA, the CDR3 is TGTGCCAGCAGTGCCCACCCCTTAGCGGGGGGGCGGGCAGATACGCAGTATTTT.

This clonotype was seen only a few times. The chain couples TRBV19 to TRBJ2-3; D unresolved. The CDR3 is made up of 11 amino acids. Germline V CDR1 and CDR2: LNHDA, SQIVND (reference sequence). V lost 3 bases, J lost 7 bases, and 5 bases lay in between. The DNA of the CDR3 is TGTGCCAGTAGTATTGGCTATACGCAGTATTTT. Translation gives CASSIGYTQYF.

This clonotype was counted a few times. The rearrangement joins TRBV29-1 to TRBJ2-1; 7 nucleotides match TRBD2. Germline CDR1 SQVTM, CDR2 ANQGSEA. The CDR3 extends over 13 amino acids. V dropped 8 bases and J dropped 2; count of bases not matched to a gene: 6. The CDR3 is CSPALAAYNEQFF. CDR3 bases: TGCAGCCCAGCCCTAGCGGCCTACAATGAGCAGTTCTTC.

The chain couples TRBV2 to TRBJ1-1; maybe TRBD1 (5 bases). Per the germline V gene, CDR1 is SNHLY and CDR2 is FYNNEI. V was cut by 3 bases and J by 0 bases, with 14 bases left in between. The CDR3 length is 16 residues. DNA for the CDR3: TGTGCCAGCAGTGAGCAACTCGACAGATTGAACACTGAAGCTTTCTTT. This encodes CASSEQLDRLNTEAFF.

Only a few counts were recorded for this clonotype. This sequence joins TRBV4-3 and TRBJ2-1, with D possibly TRBD2 on 5 matching bases. The CDR3 consists of 16 residues. Germline V lookup: CDR1 LGHNA, CDR2 YSLEER. V lost 0 bases to trimming and J lost 2 bases, with 11 bases between them. CDR3 amino acids: CASSQETTTPYNEQFF. The CDR3 DNA reads TGCGCCAGCAGCCAAGAAACGACTACCCCCTACAATGAGCAGTTCTTC.

The chain employs TRBV7-2 and TRBJ2-7; no clear D gene. Germline V gene sequence: CDR1 SGHTA, CDR2 FQGNSA. The CDR3 loop spans 12 amino acids. The V end lost 2 bases, the J end lost 2 bases, and 4 bases lay between the germline ends. CDR3 protein: CASSLQPYEQYF. The CDR3, as DNA: TGTGCCAGCAGCTTACAGCCCTACGAGCAGTACTTC.

This clonotype came up many times. The V and J genes are TRBV12-3 or TRBV12-4 and TRBJ2-3; possible D gene TRBD2, 7 bases. V lost 1 base to trimming and J lost 6 bases, with 11 bases between them. This CDR3 region has 14 residues. The CDR3 protein is CASSLGGGMDTQYF. The CDR3 DNA sequence: TGTGCCAGCAGTTTAGGGGGGGGCATGGATACGCAGTATTTT.

This clonotype was seen more than once but under ten times. The rearrangement links TRBV7-2 to TRBJ2-7, with D unresolved. This CDR3 is built from 14 residues. The V end was cut by 1 base, the J end by 2 bases, with 9 bases between. CDR1 is SGHTA, CDR2 FQGNSA, per germline. CDR3 residues: CASSLVSSTYEQYF. CDR3 coding DNA: TGTGCCAGCAGCTTAGTGTCTAGTACCTACGAGCAGTACTTC. Based on the CDR3 plus reference TRBV7-2 and TRBJ2-7, the full variable domain is GAGVSQSPSNKVTEKGKDVELRCDPISGHTALYWYRQSLGQGLEFLIYFQGNSAPDKSGLPSDRFSAERTGGSVSTLTIQRTQQEDSAVYLCASSLVSSTYEQYFGPGTRLTVT.

The V call is TRBV3-1, the J call TRBJ2-1; D gene uncertain. Germline V lookup: CDR1 LGHDT, CDR2 YNNKEL (reference sequence). V lost 0 bases to trimming and J lost 2 bases, with 11 bases between them. The CDR3 loop spans 16 amino acids. The CDR3 sequence: CASSQDSRYAYNEQFF. Here the CDR3 DNA reads TGTGCCAGCAGCCAAGATAGCAGGTACGCCTACAATGAGCAGTTCTTC.

This clonotype has only a few counts. This chain connects TRBV5-8 to TRBJ1-1; D not certain. The CDR3 runs 15 residues. Trimming took 5 bases from V and 0 from J, leaving 14 bases between them. Per the germline V gene, CDR1 is SGHTS and CDR2 is YDEGEE. CDR3 sequence reads: CASSLGVRMNTEAFF. The CDR3 region has the DNA TGTGCCAGCAGTCTTGGCGTGCGGATGAACACTGAAGCTTTCTTT.

The chain employs TRBV19 and TRBJ1-5; perhaps TRBD1 as D (5 bases). Deletions cut 9 bases from V and 7 bases from J, with 19 bases between. CDR1 is LNHDA and CDR2 is SQIVND in the germline V gene (reference sequence). CDR3 size: 14 residues. The CDR3, as DNA: TGTGCCAGGATGGGGAGCAGGGAAGGCCAGCCCCAGCATTTT. Amino acid sequence: CARMGSREGQPQHF. Supplemented by reference TRBV19 and TRBJ1-5, the full variable domain reads DGGITQSPKYLFRKEGQNVTLSCEQNLNHDAMYWYRQDPGQGLRLIYYSQIVNDFQKGDIAEGYSVSREKKESFPLTVTSAQKNPTAFYLCARMGSREGQPQHFGDGTRLSIL.

This clonotype was counted ten times or more. In DNA, the CDR3 is TGCAGTGCTAGAGCTAGCGGGAGCAATGAGCAGTTCTTC. Protein: CSARASGSNEQFF. The rearrangement joins TRBV20-1 to TRBJ2-1, with TRBD2 matching over 10 bases. In germline, CDR1 is DFQATT, CDR2 SNEGSKA (reference sequence). V was pared by 1 base and J by 6 bases, with 0 bases of the junction left unmatched. This CDR3 is 13 amino acids long.

This clonotype is classed as medium-sized. The chain carries TRBV7-6 and TRBJ2-3, with 11 bases identical to TRBD2. The CDR3 length is 16 residues. The germline V gene has CDR1 SGHVS and CDR2 FNYEAQ. The V segment lost 4 bases and the J segment 4 bases; nucleotides outside the gene matches: 7. CDR3 sequence reads: CASSSVGLAGSDTQYF. Here the CDR3 DNA reads TGTGCCAGCAGCTCCGTCGGACTAGCGGGTTCAGATACGCAGTATTTT.

V gene TRBV12-3 or TRBV12-4 combines with J gene TRBJ2-1; D is tentatively TRBD1 or TRBD2 (5 bases each). This CDR3 region has 13 residues. V shed 4 bases and J shed 5 bases, with 9 bases lying between them. In DNA, the CDR3 is TGTGCCAGCAGTTGGGACGGAGACAATGAGCAGTTCTTC. This sequence encodes CASSWDGDNEQFF.

A few counts support this clonotype. This chain connects TRBV18 to TRBJ1-1; 8 positions match TRBD1. J gave up 2 bases and V 1 base, and 6 bases lay outside the gene matches. CDR1 KGHSH and CDR2 LQKENI come from the germline V gene. There are 16 residues in the CDR3. The CDR3 DNA reads as TGTGCCAGCTCACCACAGGCAGGGGGCTTCAACACTGAAGCTTTCTTT. It translates to CASSPQAGGFNTEAFF.

The V and J genes are TRBV11-2 and TRBJ2-7; possible D gene TRBD1, 6 bases. Germline loops: CDR1 SGHAT, CDR2 FQNNGV. CDR3 length: 13 residues. V was cut by 5 bases and J by 4 bases, with 12 bases left in between. Here the CDR3 reads CASSQGPEYEQYF. DNA of the CDR3: TGTGCCAGCAGCCAGGGGCCAGAATACGAGCAGTACTTC.

The V call is TRBV19, the J call TRBJ2-2; D could derive from TRBD1 or TRBD2 (5 bases each). V was clipped by 3 bases and J by 9 bases, with 8 bases between them. Germline V gives CDR1 LNHDA, CDR2 SQIVND (reference sequence). The CDR3 has 12 residues. The CDR3 sequence is CASSMGRRELFF. The CDR3, as DNA: TGTGCCAGTAGTATGGGACGGCGGGAGCTGTTTTTT. Based on the CDR3 plus reference TRBV19 and TRBJ2-2, the full variable domain is DGGITQSPKYLFRKEGQNVTLSCEQNLNHDAMYWYRQDPGQGLRLIYYSQIVNDFQKGDIAEGYSVSREKKESFPLTVTSAQKNPTAFYLCASSMGRRELFFGEGSRLTVL.

This clonotype was seen repeatedly, ten times or more. V usage is TRBV7-2 and J usage is TRBJ1-1, with 11 bases identical to TRBD1. Trimming took 5 bases from V and 4 from J; bases not matched to a gene: 15. The germline CDR1 and CDR2 sequences are SGHTA and FQGNSA. This CDR3 is 18 amino acids long. For the CDR3, the DNA is TGTGCCAGCAGCGTAGGCCGGGACAGGGGGGCCGTGAGCACTGAAGCTTTCTTT. Encoded protein: CASSVGRDRGAVSTEAFF.

This clonotype has ten or more counts. The chain uses TRBV12-3 or TRBV12-4 and TRBJ1-2; D gene ambiguous. Trimming took off 6 bases at V and 0 bases at J, with 2 bases between the two ends. The CDR3 extends over 11 amino acids. The CDR3 region is CASSTNYGYTF. CDR3 DNA: TGTGCCAGCAGCACTAACTATGGCTACACCTTC.

This clonotype has only a few counts. For the CDR3, the DNA is TGTGCCAGCAGGGGGGGTCCGACCTACGAGCAGTACTTC. Protein: CASRGGPTYEQYF. The V and J genes are TRBV6-6 and TRBJ2-7, with TRBD2 as a possible D gene (6 bases). Trimming pared 6 bases from V and 2 bases from J, leaving 11 bases between. The germline V gene encodes CDR1 MNHNY and CDR2 SVGAGI (reference sequence). The CDR3 has 13 residues.

This rearrangement joins TRBV2 to TRBJ2-1, with TRBD2 matching 11 bases. V trimming: 6 bases; J trimming: 5 bases; junction bases outside the gene matches: 6. The germline V gene encodes CDR1 SNHLY and CDR2 FYNNEI. The CDR3 runs 15 residues. The chain's CDR3 is CASSRSSGGDNEQFF. The CDR3 bases are TGTGCCAGCAGCAGGAGTAGCGGGGGGGACAATGAGCAGTTCTTC.